Below, 9 T cell receptor beta chains from the same sample are listed, as sequenced in a study of blood T cell repertoires in COVID-19. Clones were read by immunoSEQ multiplex PCR, and TCRdb kept only the in-frame ones, dropping some. The table lists 200,000 to 250,000 clones, about 83% of them singletons. What was sequenced was PBMCs or T cells enriched from blood (not recorded which). The receptor set was obtained from a woman between 45 and 65 years old who had been exposed to COVID-19.

The V and J genes are TRBV9 and TRBJ1-2; maybe TRBD1 (6 bases). Looked up from germline, CDR1 is SGDLS and CDR2 is YYNGEE. The CDR3 length is 14 residues. V was clipped by 0 bases and J by 5 bases, with 11 bases between them. The CDR3: CASSVGDRPYGYTF. The CDR3 DNA follows: TGTGCCAGCAGCGTAGGCGACAGGCCTTATGGCTACACCTTC. The entire variable domain, with the rest obtained from reference TRBV9 and TRBJ1-2, is as follows: DSGVTQTPKHLITATGQRVTLRCSPRSGDLSVYWYQQSLDQGLQFLIQYYNGEERAKGNILERFSAQQFPDLHSELNLSSLELGDSALYFCASSVGDRPYGYTFGSGTRLTVV.

V usage is TRBV10-3 and J usage is TRBJ2-7, with D unclear. Germline V gene sequence: CDR1 ENHRY, CDR2 SYGVKD. V lost 3 bases and J lost 3, with 6 bases in between. The CDR3 spans 12 residues. This chain's CDR3 is CAISDGHYEQYF. DNA for the CDR3: TGTGCCATCAGTGATGGGCACTACGAGCAGTACTTC.

The gene calls are TRBV7-2 and TRBJ1-3; D call uncertain. The V gene's germline CDR1 is SGHTA and CDR2 FQGNSA. This CDR3 spans 15 amino acids. Trimming left V 5 bases short and J 0 bases short, with 11 bases between. CDR3 DNA: TGTGCCAGCAGCCGTCAGGCGCTCTCTGGAAACACCATATATTTT. It specifies CASSRQALSGNTIYF.

The chain uses TRBV28 and TRBJ2-3, with TRBD2 matching 7 bases. Germline values: CDR1 MDHEN, CDR2 SYDVKM. The CDR3 runs 13 residues. V shed 5 bases and J 1 base; nucleotides not matched to a gene: 0. The chain's CDR3 is CASSLAGTDTQYF. The DNA of the CDR3 is TGTGCCAGCAGTCTAGCGGGCACAGATACGCAGTATTTT. Combining the CDR3 with reference TRBV28 and TRBJ2-3 gives the whole variable domain DVKVTQSSRYLVKRTGEKVFLECVQDMDHENMFWYRQDPGLGLRLIYFSYDVKMKEKGDIPEGYSVSREKKERFSLILESASTNQTSMYLCASSLAGTDTQYFGPGTRLTVL.

The chain joins TRBV5-4 to TRBJ2-5; TRBD2 aligns across 10 bases. The CDR3 runs 14 residues. Losses at the gene ends were 3 bases for V and 5 bases for J; bases not matched to a gene: 4. In germline, CDR1 is SGHNT, CDR2 YYREEE (reference sequence). The DNA of the CDR3 is TGTGCCAGCAGCTCGCCTAGCGGGGGTGAGACCCAGTACTTC. Translated, it gives CASSSPSGGETQYF.

The chain joins TRBV28 to TRBJ1-1; TRBD1 aligns across 9 bases. Germline CDR1 reads MDHEN; CDR2 reads SYDVKM. The J segment lost 5 bases and the V segment lost 10 bases, leaving 8 bases of the junction unmatched. The CDR3 has 13 amino acids. In DNA, the CDR3 is TGTGCCATACGATACAGGGGGCAGACTGAAGCTTTCTTT. The encoded protein is CAIRYRGQTEAFF.

The chain has TRBV27 and TRBJ1-6; tentatively, D is TRBD1 (5 bases). The CDR3 is 14 residues long. The germline V gene has CDR1 MNHEY and CDR2 SMNVEV (reference sequence). Trimming shortened V by 3 bases and J by 7 bases, and 10 bases separated the two germline ends. CDR3 DNA: TGTGCCAGCAGTTTTTCCAGGGTGAATTCACCCCTCCACTTT. Protein sequence: CASSFSRVNSPLHF.

The chain links TRBV5-4 to TRBJ2-3, with a possible D match to TRBD2 (7 bases). This CDR3 comprises 15 residues. Trimming stripped 0 bases from V and 5 bases from J, with 13 bases between. From germline, CDR1 is SGHNT and CDR2 YYREEE (reference sequence). CDR3 protein: CASSLGWGGLDTQYF. CDR3 nucleotide sequence: TGTGCCAGCAGCTTGGGATGGGGGGGGCTAGATACGCAGTATTTT.

The gene calls are TRBV5-6 and TRBJ1-2, with D unclear. There are 15 residues in the CDR3. V shed 2 bases and J shed 8 bases, with 19 bases lying between them. The V gene's germline CDR1 is SGHDT and CDR2 YYEEEE. CDR3 in DNA: TGTGCCAGCAGCTTCACCCTTGAGGGTGCGGTCGGCTACACCTTC. Encoded protein: CASSFTLEGAVGYTF.